A single sample gave rise to the 20 T cell receptor beta chains below, sequenced in a study of CD8+CD57+ T cells in acquired aplastic anemia. The patients chosen for sequencing had shown expansion of CD8+CD57+ cells (detected by flow cytometry). For CDR3 and TCR beta VDJ profiling, genomic DNA was the template used. From the reads, TCRdb called clonotypes with MiXCR, one entry per CDR3 protein. The sample gives under 250,000 distinct CDR3 sequences, more than 45% of which show up once; 7% to 10% is in the top ten. Sequencing input: sorted CD4+, CD8+, or CD8+CD57+ T cells (not recorded which) from PBMCs. Source of these receptors: a human donor with aplastic anemia.

This clonotype was counted at least ten times. V and J are TRBV7-8 and TRBJ1-4, with D perhaps matching TRBD1 (5 bases). In germline, CDR1 is SGHVS, CDR2 FQNEAQ. V was clipped by 5 bases and J by 3 bases, with 13 bases between them. The CDR3 totals 15 residues. Here the CDR3 DNA reads TGTGCCAGCAGCCCGAGCGGGGGAGCTAATGAAAAACTGTTTTTT. Residues: CASSPSGGANEKLFF.

The chain uses TRBV27 and TRBJ1-2; no reliable D call. Trimming left V 6 bases short and J 2 bases short, with 1 base between. This CDR3 spans 10 amino acids. Germline V gene sequence: CDR1 MNHEY, CDR2 SMNVEV (reference sequence). The DNA of the CDR3 is TGTGCCAGCAGGAACTATGGCTACACCTTC. It specifies CASRNYGYTF.

The rearrangement uses TRBV2 and TRBJ2-5; D is undetermined. From germline, CDR1 is SNHLY and CDR2 FYNNEI. CDR3 size: 14 residues. The V gene lost 6 bases and the J gene lost 5 bases, with 16 bases spanning the gap. The CDR3 here is CASSEVLSRETQYF. For the CDR3, the DNA is TGTGCCAGCAGCGAGGTATTGAGTAGGGAGACCCAGTACTTC. Full variable domain (missing parts from reference TRBV2 and TRBJ2-5): EPEVTQTPSHQVTQMGQEVILRCVPISNHLYFYWYRQILGQKVEFLVSFYNNEISEKSEIFDDQFSVERPDGSNFTLKIRSTKLEDSAMYFCASSEVLSRETQYFGPGTRLLVL.

This clonotype appeared many times. The CDR3 sequence: CSVEGTGGRSYNEQFF. The CDR3, as DNA: TGCAGCGTTGAAGGGACAGGGGGCAGGTCCTACAATGAGCAGTTCTTC. The chain links TRBV29-1 to TRBJ2-1, with 11 bases identical to TRBD1. The junction had 3 bases not matched to a gene; V was cut back by 1 base and J by 1 base. CDR3 size: 16 residues. Germline V CDR1 and CDR2: SQVTM, ANQGSEA.

V usage is TRBV9 and J usage is TRBJ1-5; D gene ambiguous. The germline V gene encodes CDR1 SGDLS and CDR2 YYNGEE. The CDR3 runs 14 residues. Trimming cost V 4 bases and J 6 bases, with 14 bases left between them. CDR3 amino acids: CASSPDHSSQPQHF. The CDR3 DNA reads as TGTGCCAGCAGCCCAGACCATAGTAGTCAGCCCCAGCATTTT.

Written as DNA, the CDR3 is TGTGCCAGCAGATCGCAGGCCATGAGTAATGAAAAACTGTTTTTT. Encoded protein: CASRSQAMSNEKLFF. The chain carries TRBV2 and TRBJ1-4; D is unclear. The CDR3 has 15 amino acids. With 6 bases removed from V and 4 bases from J, the gap between germline ends came to 15 bases. The germline V gene encodes CDR1 SNHLY and CDR2 FYNNEI.

A remark on this clonotype: No conserved phenylalanine or tryptophan ends this CDR3, so it is likely a read error. V is TRBV2 and J is TRBJ2-1, with a possible D match to TRBD1 (5 bases). V dropped 6 bases and J dropped 1 base, with 7 bases sitting between them. This CDR3 spans 13 amino acids. Germline CDR1 is SNHLY and CDR2 is FYNNEI. CDR3 in amino acids: CASSQGSYNEQFL. DNA for the CDR3: TGTGCCAGCAGCCAGGGTTCCTACAATGAGCAGTTCCTC.

The genes are TRBV9 and TRBJ2-7; D is possibly TRBD1 (5 bases). Between the trimmed V and J ends, which lost 1 base and 7 bases, there was a span of 9 bases. Germline V gives CDR1 SGDLS, CDR2 YYNGEE. This CDR3 region has 12 residues. The CDR3 sequence: CASSVSGQEQYF. The CDR3 DNA is TGTGCCAGCAGCGTATCAGGGCAAGAGCAGTACTTC.

Notes on this clonotype: The conserved phenylalanine or tryptophan is not found at the CDR3 terminus, so this likely reflects a read error. The chain combines TRBV28 with TRBJ1-3, with a possible D match to TRBD1 (6 bases). Trimming removed 5 bases at V and 0 bases at J, with 11 bases between. The CDR3 is made up of 15 amino acids. Germline lookup yields CDR1 MDHEN and CDR2 SYDVKM. The CDR3 loop is CASSLDRNSGNTIYS. The CDR3, as DNA: TGTGCCAGCAGTCTGGACAGAAACTCTGGAAACACCATATATTCT.

This clonotype was counted ten times or more. This chain joins TRBV7-8 and TRBJ1-2, with D unresolved. This CDR3 spans 13 amino acids. V shed 4 bases and J shed 6 bases, with 12 bases lying between them. CDR1 is SGHVS and CDR2 is FQNEAQ in the germline V gene. The CDR3 bases are TGTGCCAGCAGCTCCGGCTTACGGGATGGCTACACCTTC. Protein product: CASSSGLRDGYTF.

There are many counts of this clonotype. This chain links TRBV12-3 or TRBV12-4 with TRBJ1-5; D perhaps matches TRBD1 (5 bases). The CDR3 has 15 residues. Trimming pared 0 bases from V and 6 bases from J, leaving 12 bases between. The CDR3 is CASSLAEGRTQPQHF. The DNA for the CDR3 is TGTGCCAGCAGTTTAGCCGAGGGGCGAACTCAGCCCCAGCATTTT.

This clonotype was observed many times. This sequence joins TRBV4-1 and TRBJ1-2; possibly TRBD1 for D (5 bases). In germline, CDR1 is MGHRA, CDR2 YSYEKL. Trimming shortened V by 0 bases and J by 8 bases, and 16 bases separated the two germline ends. The CDR3 consists of 15 residues. CDR3 sequence (DNA): TGCGCCAGCAGCCAAGAGATGACAGCGGCTGTAGGCTACACCTTC. Translated: CASSQEMTAAVGYTF.

In its sample, this clonotype was seen a few times. J is TRBJ1-5 and V is TRBV27; unclear D gene. In germline, CDR1 is MNHEY, CDR2 SMNVEV (reference sequence). The CDR3 totals 15 residues. Deletions cut 7 bases from V and 2 bases from J, with 15 bases between. CDR3 nucleotides: TGTGCCAGCAATCGCCAGGAGGTCGGCAATCAGCCCCAGCATTTT. This sequence encodes CASNRQEVGNQPQHF.

At least ten counts were recorded for this clonotype. Because it lacks the conserved phenylalanine or tryptophan at the end, this CDR3 is likely a read error. The chain links TRBV7-9 to TRBJ1-1; D not resolved. The ends were cut back, 5 bases at V and 5 bases at J, with 12 bases in the middle. CDR3 length equals 13 residues. CDR1 and CDR2 (germline): SEHNR, FQNEAQ (reference sequence). CDR3 coding DNA: TGTGCCAGCAGCGCTAAGGGTGGAACTGAAGCTTTCTCT. Amino acids: CASSAKGGTEAFS.

The V and J genes are TRBV24-1 and TRBJ2-7, with 7 bases lining up with TRBD1. The germline V gene encodes CDR1 KGHDR and CDR2 SFDVKD. The CDR3 sequence is 13 residues long. V trimming: 7 bases; J trimming: 0 bases; junction bases outside the gene matches: 2. The CDR3 DNA reads TGTGCCACCAGCGGGACAGACTCCTACGAGCAGTACTTC. Translating it yields CATSGTDSYEQYF.

This clonotype was detected ten times or more. V usage is TRBV29-1 and J usage is TRBJ2-1; TRBD1 matches 8 bases. The J segment lost 2 bases and the V segment lost 2 bases, leaving 11 bases of the junction unmatched. The CDR3 is 17 residues long. The V gene's germline CDR1 is SQVTM and CDR2 ANQGSEA. The CDR3: CSVEHRQGTGTYNEQFF. The CDR3 region has the DNA TGCAGCGTTGAACACCGACAGGGGACTGGCACCTACAATGAGCAGTTCTTC.

V and J are TRBV7-2 and TRBJ2-1, with D tentatively TRBD1 (6 bases). The germline V gene encodes CDR1 SGHTA and CDR2 FQGNSA. V lost 3 bases to trimming and J lost 7 bases, with 13 bases between them. The CDR3 spans 14 residues. CDR3 amino acids: CASSFPQGINEQFF. CDR3 in DNA: TGTGCCAGCAGCTTCCCTCAGGGGATAAATGAGCAGTTCTTC.

This clonotype has a handful of counts. The chain employs TRBV25-1 and TRBJ1-4, with D possibly TRBD1 on 5 matching bases. V was cut by 7 bases and J by 6 bases, with 12 bases left in between. This CDR3 is built from 13 residues. CDR1 is MGHDK and CDR2 is SYGVNS in the germline V gene. DNA for the CDR3: TGTGCCAGCAAGCGGGGGGGAGATGAAAAACTGTTTTTT. Translating gives CASKRGGDEKLFF.

About this clonotype: One base away lies a much larger clone, so this may be a sequencing read error. The rearrangement uses TRBV13 and TRBJ2-7; 11 bases line up with TRBD1. CDR3 size: 14 residues. Losses at the gene ends were 4 bases for V and 5 bases for J; bases not matched to a gene: 4. Germline V gene lookup returns CDR1 PRHDT and CDR2 FYEKMQ (reference sequence). Written as DNA, the CDR3 is TGTGCCAGCAGCTGGGGACAGGGGGTCGACGAGCAGTACTTC. Encoded protein: CASSWGQGVDEQYF.

The chain joins TRBV5-1 to TRBJ1-6; 9 bases align to TRBD1. Germline CDR1 reads SGHRS; CDR2 reads YFSETQ. V lost 0 bases, J lost 7 bases, and 8 bases stayed unmatched. The CDR3 spans 17 residues. CDR3 sequence: CASSLGTRTGGNSPLHF. The CDR3 bases are TGCGCCAGCAGCTTGGGGACGAGAACAGGGGGCAATTCACCCCTCCACTTT.